A selection of T cell receptor beta chains follows, all from one sample in a study of OX40 agonist ivuxolimab in advanced cancers. Assay: immunoSEQ multiplex PCR; the TCRdb copy retains only in-frame clones and omits some. This sample yields more than 70,000 clones, of which 84% are seen a single time; about 0.4% belongs to the top ten. The sequenced sample was CD4+ or CD8+ T cells sorted from blood, obtained in a trial of the OX40 agonist ivuxolimab. Receptor source: an adult with an advanced solid tumor such as melanoma, head and neck, liver or kidney cancer. CDR3s include the opening cysteine and the closing phenylalanine or tryptophan. The order of the fields is V gene, J gene, CDR3 protein.

TRBV6-5,TRBJ2-7,CASSYGSQGNEQYF
TRBV5-6,TRBJ2-3,CASSETGGPDTQYF
TRBV18,TRBJ1-1,CASSPMVGEKNTEAFF
TRBV5-1,TRBJ2-3,CASRAGLRYTDTQYF
TRBV5-1,TRBJ1-3,CASSPARGLVSGNTIYF
TRBV12-5,TRBJ2-3,CASGLPPGLLLSPDTQYF
TRBV11-2,TRBJ2-3,CASSLQGTSTDTQYF
TRBV5-4,TRBJ2-5,CASSLRKSGGETQYF
TRBV5-4,TRBJ2-5,CASSLPAQETQYF
TRBV5-1,TRBJ2-2,CASSLSDGRGGELFF
TRBV18,TRBJ1-2,CASSLSTGEANYGYTF
TRBV6-5,TRBJ2-2,CACRVGQEWTGELFF
TRBV2,TRBJ2-3,CASKGIDTQYF
TRBV28,TRBJ1-1,CASSLRDRGRARAFF
TRBV18,TRBJ2-1,CASSGTSGTYNEQFF
TRBV11-2,TRBJ1-1,CASSSSSPWLIF
TRBV6-1,TRBJ2-6,CASSRIRSGANVLTF
TRBV6-1,TRBJ1-2,CASSRQPPYGYTF
TRBV28,TRBJ2-3,CASGIRTGSSGTQYF
TRBV5-1,TRBJ2-1,CASRTGGYNEQFF
TRBV9,TRBJ2-1,CASSISFSGEQFF
TRBV28,TRBJ2-3,CASSFLQGKGTDTQYF
TRBV7-2,TRBJ1-6,CASSVYGPNSPLHF
TRBV14,TRBJ2-6,CASSHWGYGANVLTF
TRBV5-1,TRBJ1-2,CASSEGPTNYGYTF
TRBV5-1,TRBJ1-2,CATAPGGYGYTF
TRBV9,TRBJ2-3,CASSVAGGRIDTQYF
TRBV10-2,TRBJ2-1,CASTERGSSYNEQFF
TRBV7-3,TRBJ1-5,CASSPDRNQPQHF
TRBV7-8,TRBJ1-2,CASSLGVLQGKRRSGYTF
TRBV19,TRBJ1-2,CASSIARKNYGYTF
TRBV27,TRBJ1-2,CAIRSAVDYGYTF
TRBV7-2,TRBJ1-1,CASSPQIVNTEAFF